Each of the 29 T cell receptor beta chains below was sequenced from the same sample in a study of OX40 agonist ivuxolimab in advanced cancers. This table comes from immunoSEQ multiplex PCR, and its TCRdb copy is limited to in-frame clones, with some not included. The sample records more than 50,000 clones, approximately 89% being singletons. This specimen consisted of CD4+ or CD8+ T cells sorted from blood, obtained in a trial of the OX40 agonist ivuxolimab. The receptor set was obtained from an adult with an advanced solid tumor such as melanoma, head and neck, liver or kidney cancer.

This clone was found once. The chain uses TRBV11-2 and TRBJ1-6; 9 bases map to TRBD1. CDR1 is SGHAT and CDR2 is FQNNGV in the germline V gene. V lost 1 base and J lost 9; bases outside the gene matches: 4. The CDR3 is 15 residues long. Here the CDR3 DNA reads TGTGCCAGCAGCTTAGCCGGGACAGGGCTTTCACCCCTCCACTTT. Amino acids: CASSLAGTGLSPLHF.

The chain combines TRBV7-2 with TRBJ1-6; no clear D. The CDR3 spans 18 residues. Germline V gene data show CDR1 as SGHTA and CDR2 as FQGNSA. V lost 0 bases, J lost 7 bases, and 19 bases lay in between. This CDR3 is CASSLAASTGSKNSPLHF. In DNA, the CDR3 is TGTGCCAGCAGCTTAGCGGCAAGTACCGGGAGCAAGAATTCACCCCTCCACTTT.

In DNA form, the CDR3 reads TGTGCCAGCAGTGAAAGGGGGGGTGGCTACACCTTC. Amino acids: CASSERGGGYTF. The chain has TRBV6-1 and TRBJ1-2; D perhaps matches TRBD1 (6 bases). Germline assignment: CDR1 MNHNS and CDR2 SASEGT. V lost 2 bases and J 7 bases, leaving 8 bases between the germline ends. This CDR3 is built from 12 residues.

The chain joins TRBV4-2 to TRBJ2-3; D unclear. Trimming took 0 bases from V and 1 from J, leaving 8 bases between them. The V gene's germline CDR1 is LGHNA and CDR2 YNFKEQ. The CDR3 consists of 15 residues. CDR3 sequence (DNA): TGTGCCAGCAGCCAAGAATCCACTCGCACAGATACGCAGTATTTT. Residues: CASSQESTRTDTQYF.

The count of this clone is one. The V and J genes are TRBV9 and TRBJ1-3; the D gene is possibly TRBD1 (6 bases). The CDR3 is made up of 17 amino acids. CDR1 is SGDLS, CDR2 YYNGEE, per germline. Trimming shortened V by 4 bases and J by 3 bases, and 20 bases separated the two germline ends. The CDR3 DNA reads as TGTGCCAGCAGCCCACGCACCCCAAGGGGGGTTGGAAACACCATATATTTT. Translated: CASSPRTPRGVGNTIYF.

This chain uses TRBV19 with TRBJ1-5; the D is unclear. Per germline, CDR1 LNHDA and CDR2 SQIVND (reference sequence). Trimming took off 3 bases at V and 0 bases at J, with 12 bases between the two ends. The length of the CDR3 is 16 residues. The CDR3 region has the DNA TGTGCCAGTAGTATTTTCGGCCGGATTAGCAATCAGCCCCAGCATTTT. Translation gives CASSIFGRISNQPQHF. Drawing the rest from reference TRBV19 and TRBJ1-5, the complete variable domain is DGGITQSPKYLFRKEGQNVTLSCEQNLNHDAMYWYRQDPGQGLRLIYYSQIVNDFQKGDIAEGYSVSREKKESFPLTVTSAQKNPTAFYLCASSIFGRISNQPQHFGDGTRLSIL.

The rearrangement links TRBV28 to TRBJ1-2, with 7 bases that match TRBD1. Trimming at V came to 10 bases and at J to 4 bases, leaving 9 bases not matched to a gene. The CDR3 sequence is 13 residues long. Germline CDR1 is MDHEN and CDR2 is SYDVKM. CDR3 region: CATGQEWGYGYTF. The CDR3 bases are TGTGCCACCGGACAGGAGTGGGGCTATGGCTACACCTTC.

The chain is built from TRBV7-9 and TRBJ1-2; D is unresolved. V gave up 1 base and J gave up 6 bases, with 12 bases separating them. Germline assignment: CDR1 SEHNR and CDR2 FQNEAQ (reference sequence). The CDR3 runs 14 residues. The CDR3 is CASSLGRPTHGYTF. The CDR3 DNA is TGTGCCAGCAGCTTAGGGCGCCCCACTCATGGCTACACCTTC.

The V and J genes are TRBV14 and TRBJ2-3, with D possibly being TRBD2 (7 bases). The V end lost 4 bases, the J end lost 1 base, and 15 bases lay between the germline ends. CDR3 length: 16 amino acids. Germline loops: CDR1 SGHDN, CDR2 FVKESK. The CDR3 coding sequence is TGTGCCAGCAGCCGATTCCGGGGGGCGGGCACAGATACGCAGTATTTT. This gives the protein CASSRFRGAGTDTQYF.

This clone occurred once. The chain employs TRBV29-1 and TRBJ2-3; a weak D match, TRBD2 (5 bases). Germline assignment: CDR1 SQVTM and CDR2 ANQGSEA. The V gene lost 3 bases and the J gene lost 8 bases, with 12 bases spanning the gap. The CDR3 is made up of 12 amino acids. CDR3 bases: TGCAGCGTTGAGGCTAGCTTCGCTACGCAGTATTTT. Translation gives CSVEASFATQYF.

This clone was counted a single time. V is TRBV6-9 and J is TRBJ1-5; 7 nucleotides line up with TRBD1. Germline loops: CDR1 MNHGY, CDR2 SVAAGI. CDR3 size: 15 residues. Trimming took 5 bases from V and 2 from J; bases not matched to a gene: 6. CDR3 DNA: TGTGCCAGCAGTAAACAGGGGATGGGCAATCAGCCCCAGCATTTT. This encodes CASSKQGMGNQPQHF.

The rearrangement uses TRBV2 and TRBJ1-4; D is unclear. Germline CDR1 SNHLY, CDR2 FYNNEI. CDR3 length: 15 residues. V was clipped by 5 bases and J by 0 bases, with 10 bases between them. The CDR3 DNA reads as TGTGCCAGCAGTTCCCAAACCACAACTAATGAAAAACTGTTTTTT. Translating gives CASSSQTTTNEKLFF.

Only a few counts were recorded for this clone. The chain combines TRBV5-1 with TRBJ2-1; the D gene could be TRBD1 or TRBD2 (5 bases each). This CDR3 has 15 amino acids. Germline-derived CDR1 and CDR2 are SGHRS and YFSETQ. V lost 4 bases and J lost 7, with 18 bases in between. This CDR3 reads CASSANQGVSNEQFF. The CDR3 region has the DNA TGCGCCAGCAGCGCTAATCAGGGAGTATCAAATGAGCAGTTCTTC.

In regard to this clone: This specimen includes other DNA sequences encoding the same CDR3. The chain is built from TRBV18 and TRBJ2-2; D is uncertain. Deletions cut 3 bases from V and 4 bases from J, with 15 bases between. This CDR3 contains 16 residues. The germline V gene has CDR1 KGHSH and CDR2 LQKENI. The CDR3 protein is CASSPPGVGRTGELFF. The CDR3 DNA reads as TGTGCCAGCTCACCCCCCGGCGTCGGGCGCACCGGGGAGCTGTTTTTT. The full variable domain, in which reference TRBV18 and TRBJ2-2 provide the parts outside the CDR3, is NAGVMQNPRHLVRRRGQEARLRCSPMKGHSHVYWYRQLPEEGLKFMVYLQKENIIDESGMPKERFSAEFPKEGPSILRIQQVVRGDSAAYFCASSPPGVGRTGELFFGEGSRLTVL.

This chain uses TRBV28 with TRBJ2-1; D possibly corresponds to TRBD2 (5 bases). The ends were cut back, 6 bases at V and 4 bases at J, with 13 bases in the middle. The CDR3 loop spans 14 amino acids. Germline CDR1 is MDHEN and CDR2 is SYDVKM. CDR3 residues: CASSRGGLYNEQFF. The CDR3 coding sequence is TGTGCCAGCAGCCGGGGTGGACTTTACAATGAGCAGTTCTTC. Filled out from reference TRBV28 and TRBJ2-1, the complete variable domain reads DVKVTQSSRYLVKRTGEKVFLECVQDMDHENMFWYRQDPGLGLRLIYFSYDVKMKEKGDIPEGYSVSREKKERFSLILESASTNQTSMYLCASSRGGLYNEQFFGPGTRLTVL.

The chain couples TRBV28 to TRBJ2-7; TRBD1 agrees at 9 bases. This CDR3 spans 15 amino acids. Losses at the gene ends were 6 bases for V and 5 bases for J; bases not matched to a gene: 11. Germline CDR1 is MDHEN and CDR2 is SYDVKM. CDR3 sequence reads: CASRPSTGGFHEQYF. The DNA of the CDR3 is TGTGCCAGCAGACCTTCGACAGGGGGGTTCCACGAGCAGTACTTC.

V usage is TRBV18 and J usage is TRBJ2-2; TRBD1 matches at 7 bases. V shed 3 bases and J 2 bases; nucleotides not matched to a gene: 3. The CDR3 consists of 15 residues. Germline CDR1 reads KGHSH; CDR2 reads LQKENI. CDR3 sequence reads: CASSPRGTNTGELFF. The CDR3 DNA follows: TGTGCCAGCTCACCCAGGGGGACAAACACCGGGGAGCTGTTTTTT. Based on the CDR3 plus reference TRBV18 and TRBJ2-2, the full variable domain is NAGVMQNPRHLVRRRGQEARLRCSPMKGHSHVYWYRQLPEEGLKFMVYLQKENIIDESGMPKERFSAEFPKEGPSILRIQQVVRGDSAAYFCASSPRGTNTGELFFGEGSRLTVL.

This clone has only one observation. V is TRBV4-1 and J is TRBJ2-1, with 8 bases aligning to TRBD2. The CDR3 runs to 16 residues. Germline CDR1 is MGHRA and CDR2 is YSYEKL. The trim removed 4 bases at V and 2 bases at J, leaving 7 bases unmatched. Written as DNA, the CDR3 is TGCGCCAGCAGCCGCCAGACTAGCGTGGCCTACAATGAGCAGTTCTTC. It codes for CASSRQTSVAYNEQFF.

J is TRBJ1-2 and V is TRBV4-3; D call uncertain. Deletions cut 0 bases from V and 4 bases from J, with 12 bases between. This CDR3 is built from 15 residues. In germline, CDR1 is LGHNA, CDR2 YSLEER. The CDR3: CASSQDTASPYGYTF. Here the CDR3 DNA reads TGCGCCAGCAGCCAAGACACTGCTAGCCCCTATGGCTACACCTTC.

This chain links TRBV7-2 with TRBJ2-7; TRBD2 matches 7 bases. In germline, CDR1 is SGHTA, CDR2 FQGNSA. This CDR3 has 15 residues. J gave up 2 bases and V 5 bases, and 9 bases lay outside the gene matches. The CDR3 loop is CASSGRAGMTYEQYF. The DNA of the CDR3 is TGTGCCAGCAGCGGGAGGGCCGGTATGACCTACGAGCAGTACTTC.

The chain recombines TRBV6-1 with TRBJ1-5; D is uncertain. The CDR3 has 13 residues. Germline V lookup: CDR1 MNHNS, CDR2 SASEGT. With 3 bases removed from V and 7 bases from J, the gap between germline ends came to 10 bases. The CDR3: CASSDGLGQPQHF. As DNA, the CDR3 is TGTGCCAGCAGTGACGGACTGGGACAGCCCCAGCATTTT.

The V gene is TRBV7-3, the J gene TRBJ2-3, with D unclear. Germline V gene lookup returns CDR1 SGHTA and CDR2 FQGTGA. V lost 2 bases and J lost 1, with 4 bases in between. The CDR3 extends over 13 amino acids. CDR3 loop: CASSLYGTDTQYF. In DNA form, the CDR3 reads TGTGCCAGCAGCTTATACGGCACAGATACGCAGTATTTT. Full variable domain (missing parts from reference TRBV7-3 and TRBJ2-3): GAGVSQTPSNKVTEKGKYVELRCDPISGHTALYWYRQSLGQGPEFLIYFQGTGAADDSGLPNDRFFAVRPEGSVSTLKIQRTERGDSAVYLCASSLYGTDTQYFGPGTRLTVL.

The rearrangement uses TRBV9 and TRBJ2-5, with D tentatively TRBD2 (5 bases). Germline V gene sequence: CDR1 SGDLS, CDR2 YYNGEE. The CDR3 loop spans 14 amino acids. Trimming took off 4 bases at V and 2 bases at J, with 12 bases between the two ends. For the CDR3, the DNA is TGTGCCAGCAGCCCAACGACGGGGCAAGAGACCCAGTACTTC. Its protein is CASSPTTGQETQYF.

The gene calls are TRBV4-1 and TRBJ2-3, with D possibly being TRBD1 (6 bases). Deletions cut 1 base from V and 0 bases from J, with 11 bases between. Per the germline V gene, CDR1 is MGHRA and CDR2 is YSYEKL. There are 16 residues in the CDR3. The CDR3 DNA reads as TGCGCCAGCAGCCAAGCTGGGGGCTCTAGCACAGATACGCAGTATTTT. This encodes CASSQAGGSSTDTQYF.

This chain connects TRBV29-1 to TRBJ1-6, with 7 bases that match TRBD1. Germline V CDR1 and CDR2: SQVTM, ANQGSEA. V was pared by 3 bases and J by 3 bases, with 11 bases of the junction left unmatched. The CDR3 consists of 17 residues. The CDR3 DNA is TGCAGCGTTGATACAGGGGCGAAGGAGATCTATAATTCACCCCTCCACTTT. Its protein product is CSVDTGAKEIYNSPLHF.

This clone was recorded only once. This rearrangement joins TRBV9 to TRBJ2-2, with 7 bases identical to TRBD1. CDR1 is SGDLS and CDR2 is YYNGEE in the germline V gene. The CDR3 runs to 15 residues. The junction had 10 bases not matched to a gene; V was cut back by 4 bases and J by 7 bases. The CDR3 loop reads CASSPRTGSGGELFF. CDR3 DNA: TGTGCCAGCAGCCCAAGGACAGGTTCGGGCGGGGAGCTGTTTTTT.

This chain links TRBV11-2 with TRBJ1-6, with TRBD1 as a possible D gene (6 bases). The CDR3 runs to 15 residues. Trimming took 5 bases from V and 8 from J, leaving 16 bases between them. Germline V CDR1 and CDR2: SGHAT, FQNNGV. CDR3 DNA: TGTGCCAGCAGCCATTACCAGGGGAAGGATTCACCCCTCCACTTT. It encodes CASSHYQGKDSPLHF.

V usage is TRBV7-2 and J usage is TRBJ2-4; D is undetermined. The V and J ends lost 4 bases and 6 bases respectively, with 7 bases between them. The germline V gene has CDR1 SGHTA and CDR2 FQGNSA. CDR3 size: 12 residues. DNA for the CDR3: TGTGCCAGCAGCTCCTACACAAACATTCAGTACTTC. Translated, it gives CASSSYTNIQYF.

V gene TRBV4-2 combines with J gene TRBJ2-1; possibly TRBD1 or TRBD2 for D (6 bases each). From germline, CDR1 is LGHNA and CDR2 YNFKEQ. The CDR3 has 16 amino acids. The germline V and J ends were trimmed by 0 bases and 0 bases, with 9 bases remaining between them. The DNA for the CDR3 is TGTGCCAGCAGCCAAGATCCGGGGGCCTCCTACAATGAGCAGTTCTTC. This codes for CASSQDPGASYNEQFF.